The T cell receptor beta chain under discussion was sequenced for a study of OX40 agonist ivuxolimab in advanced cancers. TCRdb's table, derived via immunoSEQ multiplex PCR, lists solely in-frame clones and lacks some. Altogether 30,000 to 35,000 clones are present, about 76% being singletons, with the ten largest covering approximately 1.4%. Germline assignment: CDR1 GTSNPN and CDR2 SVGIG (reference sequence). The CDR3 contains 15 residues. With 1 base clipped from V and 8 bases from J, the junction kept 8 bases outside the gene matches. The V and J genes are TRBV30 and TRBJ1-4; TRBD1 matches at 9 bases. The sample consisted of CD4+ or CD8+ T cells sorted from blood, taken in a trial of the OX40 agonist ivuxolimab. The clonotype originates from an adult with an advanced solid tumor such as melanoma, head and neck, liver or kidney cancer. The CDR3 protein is CAWSETTGGGEKLFF. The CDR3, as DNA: TGTGCCTGGAGTGAAACCACAGGGGGCGGCGAAAAACTGTTTTTT.